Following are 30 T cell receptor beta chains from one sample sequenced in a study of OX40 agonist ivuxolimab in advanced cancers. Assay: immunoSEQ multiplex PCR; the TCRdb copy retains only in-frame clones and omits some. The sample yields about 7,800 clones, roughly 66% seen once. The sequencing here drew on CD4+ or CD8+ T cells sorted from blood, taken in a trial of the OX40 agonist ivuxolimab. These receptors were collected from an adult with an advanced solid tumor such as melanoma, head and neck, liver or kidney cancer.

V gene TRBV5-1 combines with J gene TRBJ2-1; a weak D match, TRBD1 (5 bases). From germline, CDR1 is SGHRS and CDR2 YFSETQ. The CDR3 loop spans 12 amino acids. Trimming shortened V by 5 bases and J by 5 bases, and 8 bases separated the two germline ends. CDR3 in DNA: TGCGCCAGCAGAACAGGCCACAATGAGCAGTTCTTC. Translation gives CASRTGHNEQFF.

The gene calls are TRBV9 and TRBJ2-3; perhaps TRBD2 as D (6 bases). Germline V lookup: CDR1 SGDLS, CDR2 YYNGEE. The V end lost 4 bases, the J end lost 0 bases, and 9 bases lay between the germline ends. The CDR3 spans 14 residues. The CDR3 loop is CASSLGGSTDTQYF. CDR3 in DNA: TGTGCCAGCAGCCTCGGGGGTAGCACAGATACGCAGTATTTT.

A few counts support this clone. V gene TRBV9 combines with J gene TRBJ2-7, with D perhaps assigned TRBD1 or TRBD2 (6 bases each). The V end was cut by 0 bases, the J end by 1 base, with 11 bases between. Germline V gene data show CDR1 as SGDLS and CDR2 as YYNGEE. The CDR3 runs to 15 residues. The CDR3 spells CASSVEGGGSYEQYF. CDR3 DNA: TGTGCCAGCAGCGTAGAGGGGGGTGGATCCTACGAGCAGTACTTC.

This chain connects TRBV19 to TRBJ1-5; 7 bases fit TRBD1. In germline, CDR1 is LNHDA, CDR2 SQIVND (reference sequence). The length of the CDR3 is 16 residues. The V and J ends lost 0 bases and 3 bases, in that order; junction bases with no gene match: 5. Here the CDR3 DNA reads TGTGCCAGTAGTATAGATCAGGGGGAGATCAATCAGCCCCAGCATTTT. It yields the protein CASSIDQGEINQPQHF.

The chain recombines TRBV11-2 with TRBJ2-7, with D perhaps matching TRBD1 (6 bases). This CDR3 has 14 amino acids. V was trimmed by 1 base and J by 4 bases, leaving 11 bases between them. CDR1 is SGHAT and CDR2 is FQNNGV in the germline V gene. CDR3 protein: CASSLVGGGYEQYF. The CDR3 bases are TGTGCCAGCAGCTTAGTAGGGGGTGGGTACGAGCAGTACTTC.

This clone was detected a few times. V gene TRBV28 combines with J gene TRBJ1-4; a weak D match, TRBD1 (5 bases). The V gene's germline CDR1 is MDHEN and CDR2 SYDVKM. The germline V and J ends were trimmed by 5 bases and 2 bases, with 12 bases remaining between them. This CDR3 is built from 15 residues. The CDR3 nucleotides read TGTGCCAGCAGTCAGCACAGGTTGACTAATGAAAAACTGTTTTTT. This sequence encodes CASSQHRLTNEKLFF.

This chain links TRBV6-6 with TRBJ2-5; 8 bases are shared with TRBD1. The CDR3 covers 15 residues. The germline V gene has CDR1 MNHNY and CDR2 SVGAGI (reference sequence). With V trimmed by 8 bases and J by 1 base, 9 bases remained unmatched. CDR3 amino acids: CASDSLDRGQETQYF. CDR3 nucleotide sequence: TGTGCCAGCGATTCACTTGACAGGGGCCAAGAGACCCAGTACTTC.

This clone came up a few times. The CDR3 region has the DNA TGTGCCAGCAGCGACACAGGGGGCATAAGATTTGAAGCTTTCTTT. Its translation is CASSDTGGIRFEAFF. This sequence joins TRBV5-6 and TRBJ1-1, with TRBD1 identical over 9 bases. The germline gives CDR1 SGHDT, CDR2 YYEEEE. V trimming: 4 bases; J trimming: 7 bases; junction bases outside the gene matches: 11. The CDR3 covers 15 residues.

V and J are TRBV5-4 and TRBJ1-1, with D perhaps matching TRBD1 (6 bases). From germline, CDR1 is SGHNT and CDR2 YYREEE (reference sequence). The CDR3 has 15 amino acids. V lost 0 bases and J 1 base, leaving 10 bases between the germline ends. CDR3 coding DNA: TGTGCCAGCAGCTTGGAGGGAGGGGGGAACACTGAAGCTTTCTTT. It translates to CASSLEGGGNTEAFF.

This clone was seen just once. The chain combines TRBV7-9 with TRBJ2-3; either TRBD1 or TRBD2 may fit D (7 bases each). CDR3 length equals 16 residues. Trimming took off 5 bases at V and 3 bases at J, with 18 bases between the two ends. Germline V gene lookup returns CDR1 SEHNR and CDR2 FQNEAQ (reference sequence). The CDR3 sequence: CASSPLGGGVTDTQYF. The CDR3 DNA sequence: TGTGCCAGCAGCCCTCTGGGAGGGGGCGTAACAGATACGCAGTATTTT. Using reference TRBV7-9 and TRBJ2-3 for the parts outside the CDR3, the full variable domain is DTGVSQNPRHKITKRGQNVTFRCDPISEHNRLYWYRQTLGQGPEFLTYFQNEAQLEKSRLLSDRFSAERPKGSFSTLEIQRTEQGDSAMYLCASSPLGGGVTDTQYFGPGTRLTVL.

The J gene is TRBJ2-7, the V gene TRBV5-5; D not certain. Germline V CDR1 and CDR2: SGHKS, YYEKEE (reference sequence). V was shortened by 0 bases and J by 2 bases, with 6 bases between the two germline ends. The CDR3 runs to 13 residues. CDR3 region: CASSLAVTYEQYF. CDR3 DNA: TGTGCCAGCAGCTTGGCAGTCACCTACGAGCAGTACTTC.

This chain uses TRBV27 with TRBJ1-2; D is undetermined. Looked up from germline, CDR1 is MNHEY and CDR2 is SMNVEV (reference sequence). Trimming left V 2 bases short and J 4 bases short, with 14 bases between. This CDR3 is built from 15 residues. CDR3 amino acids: CASSLKGPPGYGYTF. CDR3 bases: TGTGCCAGCAGTTTAAAGGGCCCTCCTGGCTATGGCTACACCTTC.

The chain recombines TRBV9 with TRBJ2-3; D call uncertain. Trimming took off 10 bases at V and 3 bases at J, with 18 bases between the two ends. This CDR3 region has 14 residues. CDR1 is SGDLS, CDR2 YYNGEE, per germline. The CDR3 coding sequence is TGTGCCTCCCAAGGAGACCGCACGACAGATACGCAGTATTTT. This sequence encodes CASQGDRTTDTQYF.

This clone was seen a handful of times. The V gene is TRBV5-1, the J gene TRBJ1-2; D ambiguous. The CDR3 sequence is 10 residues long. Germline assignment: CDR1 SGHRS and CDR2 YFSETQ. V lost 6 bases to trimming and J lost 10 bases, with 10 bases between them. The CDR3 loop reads CASKGPFYTF. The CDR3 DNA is TGCGCCAGCAAAGGACCGTTCTACACCTTC.

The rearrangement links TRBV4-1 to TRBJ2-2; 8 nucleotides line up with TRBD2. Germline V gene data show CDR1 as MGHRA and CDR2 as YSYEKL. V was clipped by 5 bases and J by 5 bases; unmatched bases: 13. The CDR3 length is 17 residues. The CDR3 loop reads CASSNHLLGLGTGELFF. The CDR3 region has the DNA TGCGCCAGCAGCAATCACCTTCTGGGACTAGGAACCGGGGAGCTGTTTTTT.

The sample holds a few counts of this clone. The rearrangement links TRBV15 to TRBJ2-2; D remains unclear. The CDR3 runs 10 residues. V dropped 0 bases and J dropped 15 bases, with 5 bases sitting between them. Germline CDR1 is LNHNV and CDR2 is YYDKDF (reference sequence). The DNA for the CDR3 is TGTGCCACCAGCAGAGAAAGAATGTTTTTT. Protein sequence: CATSRERMFF.

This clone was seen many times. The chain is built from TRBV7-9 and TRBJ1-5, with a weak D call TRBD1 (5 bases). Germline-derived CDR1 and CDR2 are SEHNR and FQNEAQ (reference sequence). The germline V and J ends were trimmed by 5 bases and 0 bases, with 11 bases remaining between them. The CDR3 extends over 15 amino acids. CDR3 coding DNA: TGTGCCAGCAGCGAAGGGGAGCTTAGCAATCAGCCCCAGCATTTT. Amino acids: CASSEGELSNQPQHF.

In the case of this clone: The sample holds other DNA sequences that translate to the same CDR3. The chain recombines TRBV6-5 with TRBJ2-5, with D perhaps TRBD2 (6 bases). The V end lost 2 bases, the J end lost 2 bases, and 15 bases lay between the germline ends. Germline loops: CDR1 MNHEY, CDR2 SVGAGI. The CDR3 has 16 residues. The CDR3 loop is CASSYHLASGQETQYF. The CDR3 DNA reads TGTGCCAGCAGTTACCACCTAGCGTCGGGGCAAGAGACCCAGTACTTC.

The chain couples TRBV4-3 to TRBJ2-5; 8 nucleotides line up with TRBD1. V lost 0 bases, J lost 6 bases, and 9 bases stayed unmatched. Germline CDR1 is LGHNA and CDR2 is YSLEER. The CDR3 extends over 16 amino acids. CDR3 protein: CASSQDDRGWLKTQYF. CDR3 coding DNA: TGCGCCAGCAGCCAAGATGACAGGGGATGGTTAAAGACCCAGTACTTC.

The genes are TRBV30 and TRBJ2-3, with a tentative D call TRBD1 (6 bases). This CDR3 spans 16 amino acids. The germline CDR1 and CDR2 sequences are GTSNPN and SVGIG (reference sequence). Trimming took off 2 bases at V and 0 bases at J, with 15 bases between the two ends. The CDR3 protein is CAWSTGIATSTDTQYF. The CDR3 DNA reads TGTGCCTGGAGTACAGGGATAGCGACTAGCACAGATACGCAGTATTTT.

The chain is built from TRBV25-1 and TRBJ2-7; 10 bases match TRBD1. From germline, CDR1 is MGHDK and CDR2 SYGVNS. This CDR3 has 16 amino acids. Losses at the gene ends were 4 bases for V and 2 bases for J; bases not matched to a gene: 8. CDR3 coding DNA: TGTGCCAGCAGTGGTCTAAGGGACAGGGGCACCTACGAGCAGTACTTC. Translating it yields CASSGLRDRGTYEQYF.

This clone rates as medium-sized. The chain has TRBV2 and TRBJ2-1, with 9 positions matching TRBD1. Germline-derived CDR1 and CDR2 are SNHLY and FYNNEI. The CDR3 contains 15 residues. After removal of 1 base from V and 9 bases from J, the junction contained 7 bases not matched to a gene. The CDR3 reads CASSEEGDRASEQFF. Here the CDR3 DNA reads TGTGCCAGCAGTGAAGAAGGGGACAGGGCAAGTGAGCAGTTCTTC.

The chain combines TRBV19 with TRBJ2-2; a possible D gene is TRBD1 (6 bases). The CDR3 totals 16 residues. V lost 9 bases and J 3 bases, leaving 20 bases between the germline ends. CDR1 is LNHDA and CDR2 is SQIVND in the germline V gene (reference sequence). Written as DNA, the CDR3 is TGTGCCAGCCTAGGAACGGACAGAGTATACACCGGGGAGCTGTTTTTT. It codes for CASLGTDRVYTGELFF.

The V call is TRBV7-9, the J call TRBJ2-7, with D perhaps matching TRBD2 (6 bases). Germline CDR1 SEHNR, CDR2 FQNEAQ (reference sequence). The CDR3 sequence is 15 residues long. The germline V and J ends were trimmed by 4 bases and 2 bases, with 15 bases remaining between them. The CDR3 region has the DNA TGTGCCAGCAGCTCTCGGGACTCTTCTCCCTACGAGCAGTACTTC. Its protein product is CASSSRDSSPYEQYF.

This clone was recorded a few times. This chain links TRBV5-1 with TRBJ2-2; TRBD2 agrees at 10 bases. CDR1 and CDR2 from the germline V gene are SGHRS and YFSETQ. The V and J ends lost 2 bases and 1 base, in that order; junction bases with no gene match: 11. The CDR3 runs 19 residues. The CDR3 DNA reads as TGCGCCAGCAGCTTCTTATCTAGCGGGAGACGGGGGAACACCGGGGAGCTGTTTTTT. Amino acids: CASSFLSSGRRGNTGELFF.

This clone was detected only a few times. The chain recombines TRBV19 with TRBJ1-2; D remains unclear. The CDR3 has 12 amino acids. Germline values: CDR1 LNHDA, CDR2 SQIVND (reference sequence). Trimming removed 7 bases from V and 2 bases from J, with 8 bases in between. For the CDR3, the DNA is TGTGCCAGTATGGAGGGCAACTATGGCTACACCTTC. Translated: CASMEGNYGYTF. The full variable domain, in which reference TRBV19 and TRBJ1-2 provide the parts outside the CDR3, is DGGITQSPKYLFRKEGQNVTLSCEQNLNHDAMYWYRQDPGQGLRLIYYSQIVNDFQKGDIAEGYSVSREKKESFPLTVTSAQKNPTAFYLCASMEGNYGYTFGSGTRLTVV.

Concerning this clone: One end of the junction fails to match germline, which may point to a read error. Here the CDR3 reads CASSAAGTSAYEQYF. DNA of the CDR3: TGTGCCAGCAGCGCCGCCGGGACTAGCGCCTATGAGCAGTACTTC. This chain joins TRBV9 and TRBJ2-7, with 10 bases fitting TRBD2. The CDR3 runs 15 residues. In germline, CDR1 is SGDLS, CDR2 YYNGEE. Full variable domain (missing parts from reference TRBV9 and TRBJ2-7): DSGVTQTPKHLITATGQRVTLRCSPRSGDLSVYWYQQSLDQGLQFLIQYYNGEERAKGNILERFSAQQFPDLHSELNLSSLELGDSALYFCASSAAGTSAYEQYFGPGTRLTVT.

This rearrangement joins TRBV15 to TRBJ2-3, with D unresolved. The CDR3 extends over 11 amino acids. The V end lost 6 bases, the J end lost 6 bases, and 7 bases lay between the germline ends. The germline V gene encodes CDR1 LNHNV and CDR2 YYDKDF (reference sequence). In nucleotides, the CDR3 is TGTGCCACCAGGAAAGGTGATACGCAGTATTTT. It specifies CATRKGDTQYF.

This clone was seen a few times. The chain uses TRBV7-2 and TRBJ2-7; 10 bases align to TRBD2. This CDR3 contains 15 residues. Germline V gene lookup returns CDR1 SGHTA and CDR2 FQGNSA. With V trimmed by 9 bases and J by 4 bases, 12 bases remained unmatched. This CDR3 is CASSPTSGVGYEQYF. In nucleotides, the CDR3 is TGTGCCAGTAGTCCAACTAGCGGGGTTGGGTACGAGCAGTACTTC. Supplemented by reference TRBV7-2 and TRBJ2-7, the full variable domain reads GAGVSQSPSNKVTEKGKDVELRCDPISGHTALYWYRQSLGQGLEFLIYFQGNSAPDKSGLPSDRFSAERTGGSVSTLTIQRTQQEDSAVYLCASSPTSGVGYEQYFGPGTRLTVT.

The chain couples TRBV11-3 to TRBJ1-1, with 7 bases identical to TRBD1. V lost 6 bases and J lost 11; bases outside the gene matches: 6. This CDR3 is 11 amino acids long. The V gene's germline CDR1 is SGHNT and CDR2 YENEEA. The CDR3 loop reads CASSGGGRAFF. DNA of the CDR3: TGTGCCAGCAGTGGAGGGGGCCGCGCTTTCTTT.